Following are 12 T cell receptor beta chains from one sample sequenced in a study of blood T cell repertoires in COVID-19. Using immunoSEQ multiplex PCR, the repertoire was profiled, and TCRdb retains in-frame clones only, with some absent. Counted here are 250,000 to 300,000 clones, approximately 90% occurring once; the ten biggest clones make up 2.2%. Sample: peripheral blood. The receptors come from a woman aged 25 to 39 with COVID-19, enrolled during active disease.

V gene TRBV7-9 combines with J gene TRBJ1-3; D possibly corresponds to TRBD1 (5 bases). V lost 3 bases and J lost 3, with 15 bases in between. The CDR3 sequence is 16 residues long. Per the germline V gene, CDR1 is SEHNR and CDR2 is FQNEAQ (reference sequence). CDR3 amino acids: CASSFDQGALGNTIYF. As DNA, the CDR3 is TGTGCCAGCAGCTTCGACCAGGGTGCCCTTGGAAACACCATATATTTT.

The chain employs TRBV2 and TRBJ1-1; a weak D match, TRBD1 (5 bases). Germline V CDR1 and CDR2: SNHLY, FYNNEI. The CDR3 sequence is 15 residues long. The V and J ends lost 4 bases and 4 bases respectively, with 16 bases between them. CDR3 region: CASSVTSGYATEAFF. The CDR3, as DNA: TGTGCCAGCAGTGTTACTTCAGGGTATGCCACTGAAGCTTTCTTT.

This clone was seen more than once but under ten times. CDR3: CASSVVSSTEAFF. CDR3 DNA sequence: TGTGCCAGCAGCGTAGTCTCCAGCACTGAAGCTTTCTTT. V is TRBV9 and J is TRBJ1-1; no definite D call. The CDR3 extends over 13 amino acids. V lost 0 bases and J lost 4, with 7 bases in between. The V gene's germline CDR1 is SGDLS and CDR2 YYNGEE.

This clone was seen a handful of times. The identical CDR3 is also encoded by other nucleotide sequences in the sample. The chain is built from TRBV2 and TRBJ1-2; tentatively, D is TRBD1 (5 bases). CDR3 size: 12 residues. Trimming shortened V by 6 bases and J by 2 bases, and 7 bases separated the two germline ends. Germline V gene sequence: CDR1 SNHLY, CDR2 FYNNEI. The CDR3 sequence: CASSGQNYGYTF. The CDR3 nucleotides are TGTGCCAGCAGCGGACAAAACTATGGCTACACCTTC.

This clone was counted once. The chain employs TRBV5-6 and TRBJ2-4; the match to TRBD1 covers 7 bases. The CDR3 extends over 15 amino acids. With 4 bases clipped from V and 3 bases from J, the junction kept 7 bases outside the gene matches. Germline lookup yields CDR1 SGHDT and CDR2 YYEEEE. CDR3 residues: CASSRGQPGKNIQYF. CDR3 sequence (DNA): TGTGCCAGCAGCCGGGGACAGCCTGGCAAAAACATTCAGTACTTC.

The V and J genes are TRBV25-1 and TRBJ2-1; a weak D match, TRBD2 (6 bases). The CDR3 is 16 amino acids. V was shortened by 11 bases and J by 1 base, with 21 bases between the two germline ends. Germline V lookup: CDR1 MGHDK, CDR2 SYGVNS. CDR3 amino acids: CAAGSQPLGSYNEQFF. The DNA for the CDR3 is TGTGCCGCGGGGTCGCAACCCCTCGGGTCCTACAATGAGCAGTTCTTC.

A word on this clone: The same CDR3 also results from other DNA sequences found in this sample. This chain joins TRBV5-1 and TRBJ2-2, with D tentatively TRBD1 (6 bases). This CDR3 has 13 amino acids. CDR1 and CDR2 (germline): SGHRS, YFSETQ. The V end lost 0 bases, the J end lost 6 bases, and 6 bases lay between the germline ends. CDR3 region: CASSLEGAGELFF. The CDR3 DNA reads TGCGCCAGCAGCTTGGAGGGGGCCGGGGAGCTGTTTTTT.

The chain recombines TRBV28 with TRBJ2-2; unclear D gene. The CDR3 runs 11 residues. Germline V CDR1 and CDR2: MDHEN, SYDVKM. V lost 8 bases, J lost 6 bases, and 7 bases lay in between. The CDR3 reads CASRGSGELFF. In DNA, the CDR3 is TGTGCCAGCCGAGGTTCCGGGGAGCTGTTTTTT.

This rearrangement joins TRBV21-1 to TRBJ1-5; the table calls TRBD1, which could not be checked here. TRBV21-1 is tagged as a pseudogene. There are 15 residues in the CDR3. DNA of the CDR3: TGTGCCAGCAGGTCATCCGTATGGCATCATCAGCCCCAGCATTTT. Its protein is CASRSSVWHHQPQHF.

The chain uses TRBV10-3 and TRBJ2-1, with D possibly being TRBD1 (6 bases). Trimming removed 4 bases from V and 8 bases from J, with 15 bases in between. This CDR3 has 14 residues. Germline V lookup: CDR1 ENHRY, CDR2 SYGVKD. The CDR3 bases are TGTGCCATCAGTGTAGGCCCAGGGGACGATGAGCAGTTCTTC. Translated, it gives CAISVGPGDDEQFF.

This rearrangement joins TRBV2 to TRBJ2-5, with D perhaps matching TRBD2 (6 bases). Trimming removed 3 bases at V and 1 base at J, with 12 bases between. Germline CDR1 is SNHLY and CDR2 is FYNNEI. The CDR3 extends over 15 amino acids. The chain's CDR3 is CASSDRAGGQETQYF. In DNA, the CDR3 is TGTGCCAGCAGTGATCGGGCCGGGGGCCAAGAGACCCAGTACTTC.

The rearrangement uses TRBV13 and TRBJ1-1; D not certain. V gave up 0 bases and J gave up 3 bases, with 11 bases separating them. The CDR3 is made up of 15 amino acids. Germline assignment: CDR1 PRHDT and CDR2 FYEKMQ (reference sequence). In DNA, the CDR3 is TGTGCCAGCAGCTTAGGGGTCGGGTCAGACACTGAAGCTTTCTTT. Translation gives CASSLGVGSDTEAFF.